This entry describes one T cell receptor beta chain. This sample is drawn from a study of cytomegalovirus exposure and HLA in healthy donors. CDR1 is MNHNY and CDR2 is SVGAGI in the germline V gene (reference sequence). Germline trimming cut 2 bases from V and 4 bases from J; bases unmatched to any gene: 6. This CDR3 contains 15 residues. Use of 60 Vbeta and 13 Jbeta primers characterized the PCR. The protocol was immunoSEQ multiplex PCR, while the TCRdb copy is restricted to in-frame clones and leaves out a portion. Counted here are approximately 90,000 clones, under 85% occurring once; the ten biggest clones make up over 1.1%.

The TCR comes from a male donor in good health and CMV-seronegative. The material sequenced was PBMCs. This chain links TRBV6-6 with TRBJ2-3, with 7 bases aligning to TRBD2. CDR3 in amino acids: CASSYEGGASDTQYF. The CDR3, as DNA: TGTGCCAGCAGTTACGAGGGAGGGGCATCAGATACGCAGTATTTT.